This T cell receptor beta chain was profiled in a study of blood T cell repertoires in COVID-19. This CDR3 spans 14 amino acids. Germline V gives CDR1 SEHNR, CDR2 FQNEAQ (reference sequence). V lost 5 bases, J lost 7 bases, and 5 bases stayed unmatched. In the authors' methods: Estimates of nucleated cell counts were drawn from the amplification of reference gene primers. Sequencing used immunoSEQ multiplex PCR; TCRdb keeps in-frame clones, though not all of them. From that table come the V and J calls and clone size; the DNA was used to work out D and trimming. Of about 80,000 clones in the sample, about 85% were seen once.

The gene calls are TRBV7-9 and TRBJ2-2; 9 nucleotides agree with TRBD1. Sequencing was carried out using peripheral blood. The TCR comes from a man older than 75 with active or convalescent COVID-19. In DNA, the CDR3 is TGTGCCAGCAGCCCCCGGACAGGGGTCGGGGAGCTGTTTTTT. Protein sequence: CASSPRTGVGELFF.